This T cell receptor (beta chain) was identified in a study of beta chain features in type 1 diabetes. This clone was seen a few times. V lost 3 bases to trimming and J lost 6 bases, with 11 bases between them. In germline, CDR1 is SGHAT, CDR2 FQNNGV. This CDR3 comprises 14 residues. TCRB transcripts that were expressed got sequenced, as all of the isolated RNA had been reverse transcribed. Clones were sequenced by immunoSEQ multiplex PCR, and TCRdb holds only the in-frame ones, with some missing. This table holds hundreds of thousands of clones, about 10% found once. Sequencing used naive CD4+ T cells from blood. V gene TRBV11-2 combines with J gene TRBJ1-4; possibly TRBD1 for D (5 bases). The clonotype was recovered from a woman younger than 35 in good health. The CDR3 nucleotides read TGTGCCAGCAGCTTTTCCGGGACGGATGAAAAACTGTTTTTT. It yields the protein CASSFSGTDEKLFF.